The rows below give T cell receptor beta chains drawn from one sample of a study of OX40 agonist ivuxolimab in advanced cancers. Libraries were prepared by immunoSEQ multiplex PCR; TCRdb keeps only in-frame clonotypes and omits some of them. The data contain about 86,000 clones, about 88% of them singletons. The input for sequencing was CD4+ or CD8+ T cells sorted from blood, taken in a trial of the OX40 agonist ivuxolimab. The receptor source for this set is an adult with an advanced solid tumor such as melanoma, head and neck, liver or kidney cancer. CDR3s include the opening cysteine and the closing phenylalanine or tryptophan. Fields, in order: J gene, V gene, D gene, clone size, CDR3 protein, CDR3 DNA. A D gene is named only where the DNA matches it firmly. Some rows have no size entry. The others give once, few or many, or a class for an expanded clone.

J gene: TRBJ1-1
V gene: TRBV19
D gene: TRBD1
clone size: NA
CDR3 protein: CASSTTDRRGTEAFF
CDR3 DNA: TGTGCCAGTAGTACTACGGACAGGCGGGGGACTGAAGCTTTCTTT

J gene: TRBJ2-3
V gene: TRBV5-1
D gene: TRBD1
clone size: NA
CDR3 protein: CASSFHPGTGVGTDTQYF
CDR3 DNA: TGCGCCAGCAGCTTTCACCCCGGGACAGGGGTGGGCACAGATACGCAGTATTTT

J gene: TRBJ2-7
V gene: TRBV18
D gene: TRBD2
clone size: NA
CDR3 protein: CASSPLAGGYEQYF
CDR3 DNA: TGTGCCAGCTCACCCTTAGCGGGAGGCTACGAGCAGTACTTC

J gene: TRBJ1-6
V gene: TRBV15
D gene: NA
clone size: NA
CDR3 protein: CATSGETVFSSYNSPLHF
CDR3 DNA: TGTGCCACCAGCGGCGAGACGGTCTTTAGCTCCTATAATTCACCCCTCCACTTT

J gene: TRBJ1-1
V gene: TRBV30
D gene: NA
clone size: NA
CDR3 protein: CAWRDPRATGAFF
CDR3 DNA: TGTGCCTGGAGGGATCCACGGGCTACAGGAGCTTTCTTT

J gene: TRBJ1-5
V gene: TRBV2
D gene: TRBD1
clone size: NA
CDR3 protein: CASSEGLTGGNQPQHF
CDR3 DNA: TGTGCCAGCAGTGAAGGTCTAACAGGGGGCAATCAGCCCCAGCATTTT

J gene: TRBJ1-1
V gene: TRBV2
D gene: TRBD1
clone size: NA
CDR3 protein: CAVGTGVGTEAFF
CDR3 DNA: TGTGCCGTGGGGACAGGGGTGGGTACTGAAGCTTTCTTT

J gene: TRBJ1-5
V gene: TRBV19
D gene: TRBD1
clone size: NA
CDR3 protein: CASRDRGNQPQHF
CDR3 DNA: TGTGCCTCCCGGGACAGGGGCAATCAGCCCCAGCATTTT

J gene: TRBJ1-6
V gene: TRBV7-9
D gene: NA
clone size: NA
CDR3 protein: CASSLGRQAGSPLHF
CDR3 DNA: TGTGCCAGCAGCTTGGGGAGACAAGCAGGTTCACCCCTCCACTTT

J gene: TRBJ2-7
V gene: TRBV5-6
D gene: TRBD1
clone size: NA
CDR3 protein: CASSRDRAHEQYF
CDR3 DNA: TGTGCCAGCAGCCGGGACAGGGCCCACGAGCAGTACTTC

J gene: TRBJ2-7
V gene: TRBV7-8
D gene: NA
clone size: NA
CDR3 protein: CASNHAGAGTGPYF
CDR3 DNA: TGTGCCAGCAACCACGCAGGGGCAGGAACGGGACCGTACTTC

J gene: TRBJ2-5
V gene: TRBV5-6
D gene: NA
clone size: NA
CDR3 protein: CASSLGSARRRTVETQYF
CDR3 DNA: TGTGCCAGCAGCTTGGGGTCGGCGCGGCGTCGCACGGTTGAGACCCAGTACTTC

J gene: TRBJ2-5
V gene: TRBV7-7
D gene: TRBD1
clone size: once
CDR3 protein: CASSLTGSQETQYF
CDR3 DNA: TGTGCTAGCAGCCTGACAGGGTCCCAAGAGACCCAGTACTTC

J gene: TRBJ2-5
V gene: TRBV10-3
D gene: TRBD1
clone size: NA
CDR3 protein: CAISRPGTGPQETQYF
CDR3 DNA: TGTGCCATCAGTCGTCCCGGGACAGGGCCCCAAGAGACCCAGTACTTC

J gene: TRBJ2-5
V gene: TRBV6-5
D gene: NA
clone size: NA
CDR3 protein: CASSKETQYF
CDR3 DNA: TGTGCCAGCAGCAAAGAGACCCAGTACTTC

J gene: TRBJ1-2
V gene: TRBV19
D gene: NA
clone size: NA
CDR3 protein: CASSIDRNYGYTF
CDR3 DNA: TGTGCCAGTAGTATAGACAGGAACTATGGCTACACCTTC

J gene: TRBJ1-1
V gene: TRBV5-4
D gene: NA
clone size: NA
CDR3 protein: CASSLDRRNTEAFF
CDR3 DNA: TGTGCCAGCAGCTTGGACCGTCGTAACACTGAAGCTTTCTTT

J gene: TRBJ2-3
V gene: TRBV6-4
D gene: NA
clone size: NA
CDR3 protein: CASSGGLGADTQYF
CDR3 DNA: TGTGCCAGCAGTGGAGGGTTAGGTGCAGATACGCAGTATTTT

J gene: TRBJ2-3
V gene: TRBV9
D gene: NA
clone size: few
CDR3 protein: CASSGRTGTDTQYF
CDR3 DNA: TGTGCCAGCAGCGGAAGGACAGGCACAGATACGCAGTATTTT

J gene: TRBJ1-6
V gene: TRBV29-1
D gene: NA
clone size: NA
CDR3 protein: CSVASLYNSPLHF
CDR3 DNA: TGCAGCGTTGCTTCCCTCTATAATTCACCCCTCCACTTT

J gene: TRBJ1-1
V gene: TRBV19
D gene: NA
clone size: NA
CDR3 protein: CASSIGPATMNTEAFF
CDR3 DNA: TGTGCCAGTAGTATCGGGCCAGCGACCATGAACACTGAAGCTTTCTTT

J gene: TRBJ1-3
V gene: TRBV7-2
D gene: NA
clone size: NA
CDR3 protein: CASSLAGGNTIYF
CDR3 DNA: TGTGCCAGCAGCTTAGCTGGGGGCAACACCATATATTTT

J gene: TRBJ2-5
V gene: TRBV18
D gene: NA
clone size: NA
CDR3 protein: CASSPVSETQYF
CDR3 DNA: TGTGCCAGCTCACCAGTGTCGGAGACCCAGTACTTC

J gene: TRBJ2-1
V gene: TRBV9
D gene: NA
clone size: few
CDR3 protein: CASSDRQSPYNEQFF
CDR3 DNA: TGTGCCAGCAGCGACCGACAGTCCCCCTACAATGAGCAGTTCTTC

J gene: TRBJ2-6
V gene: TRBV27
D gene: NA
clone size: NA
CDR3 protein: CASSRGSGANVLTF
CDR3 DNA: TGTGCCAGCAGTCGTGGCTCTGGGGCCAACGTCCTGACTTTC

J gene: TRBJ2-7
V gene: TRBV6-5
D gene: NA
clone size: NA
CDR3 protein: CASSYGAGGSYEQYF
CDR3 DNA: TGTGCCAGCAGTTACGGGGCCGGGGGCTCCTACGAGCAGTACTTC

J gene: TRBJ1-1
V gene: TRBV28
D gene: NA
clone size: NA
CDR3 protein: CASSFRQNTEAFF
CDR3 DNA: TGTGCCAGCAGTTTTAGGCAGAACACTGAAGCTTTCTTT

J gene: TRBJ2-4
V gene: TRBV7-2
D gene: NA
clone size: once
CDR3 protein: CASSLARGVDIQYF
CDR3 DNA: TGTGCCAGCAGCTTAGCCAGGGGCGTGGACATTCAGTACTTC

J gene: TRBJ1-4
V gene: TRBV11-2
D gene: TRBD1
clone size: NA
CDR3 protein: CASSLGQGAEKLFF
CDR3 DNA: TGTGCCAGCAGCTTAGGACAGGGGGCAGAAAAACTGTTTTTT

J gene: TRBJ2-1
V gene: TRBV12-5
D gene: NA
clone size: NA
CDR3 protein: CASGSTSNEQFF
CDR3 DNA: TGTGCTAGTGGATCCACCTCCAATGAGCAGTTCTTC

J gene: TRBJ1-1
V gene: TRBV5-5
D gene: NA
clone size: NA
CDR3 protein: CASSLRTADLNTEAFF
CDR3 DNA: TGTGCCAGCAGCTTGAGGACGGCGGACCTGAACACTGAAGCTTTCTTT

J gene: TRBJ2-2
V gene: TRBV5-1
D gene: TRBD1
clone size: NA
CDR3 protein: CASSPHQGAYTGELFF
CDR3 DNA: TGCGCCAGCAGCCCCCATCAGGGGGCTTACACCGGGGAGCTGTTTTTT

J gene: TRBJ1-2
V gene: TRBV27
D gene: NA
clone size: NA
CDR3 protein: CASSLSGMVGYGYTF
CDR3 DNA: TGTGCCAGCAGTTTATCTGGGATGGTGGGCTATGGCTACACCTTC

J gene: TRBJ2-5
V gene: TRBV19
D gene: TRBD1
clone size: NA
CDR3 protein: CASSTTGGGETQYF
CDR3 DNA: TGTGCCAGTAGTACGACAGGGGGCGGAGAGACCCAGTACTTC

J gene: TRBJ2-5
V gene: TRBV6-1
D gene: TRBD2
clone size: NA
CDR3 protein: CASSGVLGTNLQETQYF
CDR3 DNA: TGTGCCAGCAGTGGAGTATTAGGGACTAACCTCCAAGAGACCCAGTACTTC

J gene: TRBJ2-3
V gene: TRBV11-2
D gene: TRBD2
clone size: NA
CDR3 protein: CASSFLSGGGDTQYF
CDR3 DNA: TGTGCCAGCAGCTTCCTTAGCGGGGGGGGAGATACGCAGTATTTT

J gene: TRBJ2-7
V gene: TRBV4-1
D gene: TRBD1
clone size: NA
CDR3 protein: CASSQLGQAYYEQYF
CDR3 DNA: TGCGCCAGCAGCCAACTGGGACAGGCCTACTACGAGCAGTACTTC

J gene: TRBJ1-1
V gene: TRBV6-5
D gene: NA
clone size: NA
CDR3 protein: CASSYGRGAGAEAFF
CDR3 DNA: TGTGCCAGCAGTTACGGTCGGGGGGCAGGCGCTGAAGCTTTCTTT

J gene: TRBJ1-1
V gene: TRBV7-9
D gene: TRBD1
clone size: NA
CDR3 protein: CASSTQQGAIAEAFF
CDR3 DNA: TGTGCCAGCAGCACCCAACAGGGGGCGATCGCTGAAGCTTTCTTT

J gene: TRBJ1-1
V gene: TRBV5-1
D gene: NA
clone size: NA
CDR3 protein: CASSSTGNTEAFF
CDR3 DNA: TGCGCCAGCAGCTCGACGGGGAACACTGAAGCTTTCTTT

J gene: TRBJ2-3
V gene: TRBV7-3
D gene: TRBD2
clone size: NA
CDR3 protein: CASSLTSGGTDTQYF
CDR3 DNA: TGTGCCAGCAGCCTAACTAGCGGGGGCACAGATACGCAGTATTTT

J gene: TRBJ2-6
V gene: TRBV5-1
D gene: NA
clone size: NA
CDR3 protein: CASSWPVVAGANVLTF
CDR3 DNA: TGCGCCAGCAGCTGGCCCGTGGTTGCTGGGGCCAACGTCCTGACTTTC

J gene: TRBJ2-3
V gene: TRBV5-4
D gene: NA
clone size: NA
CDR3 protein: CASSLDMLAKTTDTQYF
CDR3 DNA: TGTGCCAGCAGCTTGGATATGCTAGCGAAAACCACAGATACGCAGTATTTT

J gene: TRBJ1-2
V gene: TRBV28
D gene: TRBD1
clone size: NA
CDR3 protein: CASSPGDRGVYGYTF
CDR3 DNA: TGTGCCAGCAGTCCGGGGGACAGGGGGGTCTATGGCTACACCTTC

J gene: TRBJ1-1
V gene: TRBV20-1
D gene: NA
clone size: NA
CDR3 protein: CSASPNTEAFF
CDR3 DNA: TGCAGTGCTAGCCCGAACACTGAAGCTTTCTTT

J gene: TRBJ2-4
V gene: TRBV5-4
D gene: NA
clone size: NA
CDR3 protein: CASSLDRGGNIQYF
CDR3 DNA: TGTGCCAGCAGCTTGGACCGAGGGGGTAACATTCAGTACTTC

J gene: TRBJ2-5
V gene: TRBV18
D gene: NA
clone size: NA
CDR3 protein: CASSQSLMETQYF
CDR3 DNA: TGTGCCAGCTCACAATCTTTGATGGAGACCCAGTACTTC

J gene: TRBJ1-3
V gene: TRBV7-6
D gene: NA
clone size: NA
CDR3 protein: CASSPRQASSGNTIYF
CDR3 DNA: TGTGCCAGCAGCCCGAGACAGGCGAGCTCTGGAAACACCATATATTTT

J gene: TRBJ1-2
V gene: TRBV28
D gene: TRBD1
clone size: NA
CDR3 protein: CASSLGDRIGYTF
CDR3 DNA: TGTGCCAGCAGTTTAGGGGACAGGATCGGCTACACCTTC

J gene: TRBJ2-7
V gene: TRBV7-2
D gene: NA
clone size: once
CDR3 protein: CASSLMRTSGEQYF
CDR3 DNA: TGTGCCAGCAGCTTGATGCGCACCTCAGGCGAGCAGTACTTC

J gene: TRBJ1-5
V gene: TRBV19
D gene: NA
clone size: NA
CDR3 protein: CASSGPSGANQPQHF
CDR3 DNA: TGTGCCAGTAGTGGCCCTTCGGGCGCCAATCAGCCCCAGCATTTT

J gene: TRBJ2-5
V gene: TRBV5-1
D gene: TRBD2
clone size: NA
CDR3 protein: CASRSSESGGAAETQYF
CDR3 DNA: TGCGCCAGCAGGTCATCGGAGAGCGGGGGGGCGGCAGAGACCCAGTACTTC

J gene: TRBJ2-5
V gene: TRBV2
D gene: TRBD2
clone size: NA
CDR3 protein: CASSPTLAASQETQYF
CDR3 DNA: TGTGCCAGCAGTCCCACACTAGCGGCAAGCCAAGAGACCCAGTACTTC

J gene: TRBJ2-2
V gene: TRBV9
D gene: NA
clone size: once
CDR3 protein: CASSVGSGELFF
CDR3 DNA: TGTGCCAGCAGCGTAGGATCCGGGGAGCTGTTTTTT

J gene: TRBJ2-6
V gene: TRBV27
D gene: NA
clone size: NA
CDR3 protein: CASSKSSGANVLTF
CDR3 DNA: TGTGCCAGCAGTAAGAGCTCTGGGGCCAACGTCCTGACTTTC

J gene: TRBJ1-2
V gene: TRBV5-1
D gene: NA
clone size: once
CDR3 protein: CASSLGSGPDGYTF
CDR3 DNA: TGCGCCAGCAGCTTGGGGTCGGGGCCGGATGGCTACACCTTC

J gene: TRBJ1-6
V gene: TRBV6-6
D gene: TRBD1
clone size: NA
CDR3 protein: CASSDRDKSPLHF
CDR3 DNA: TGTGCCAGCAGTGACAGGGATAAGTCACCCCTCCACTTT

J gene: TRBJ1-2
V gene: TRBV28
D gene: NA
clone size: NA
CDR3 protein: CASSLGVGDYGYTF
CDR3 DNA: TGTGCCAGCAGTCTGGGGGTGGGCGACTATGGCTACACCTTC